This T cell receptor beta chain emerged from a study of blood T cell repertoires in COVID-19. Clones were read by immunoSEQ multiplex PCR, and TCRdb kept only the in-frame ones, dropping some. The sample consists of 360,000 or so clones, around 90% of them appearing once. Material for sequencing was peripheral blood. The receptor was isolated from a man in his late teens or twenties with active or convalescent COVID-19.

This chain's CDR3 is CASSNTGMATNEKLFF. DNA for the CDR3: TGTGCCAGCAGTAACACAGGGATGGCAACTAATGAAAAACTGTTTTTT. The chain combines TRBV2 with TRBJ1-4, with a tentative D call TRBD1 (6 bases). Trimming shortened V by 5 bases and J by 0 bases, and 13 bases separated the two germline ends. Germline V gives CDR1 SNHLY, CDR2 FYNNEI. This CDR3 region has 16 residues. The full variable domain, rest sourced from reference TRBV2 and TRBJ1-4, is EPEVTQTPSHQVTQMGQEVILRCVPISNHLYFYWYRQILGQKVEFLVSFYNNEISEKSEIFDDQFSVERPDGSNFTLKIRSTKLEDSAMYFCASSNTGMATNEKLFFGSGTQLSVL.